The entry that follows covers one T cell receptor (beta chain) sequence. This CDR3 region has 14 residues. Trimming removed 1 base at V and 7 bases at J, with 11 bases between. The germline V gene encodes CDR1 SEHNR and CDR2 FQNEAQ (reference sequence). This sample was included in a study of shared T cell receptors in the human thymus. Repertoires were generated with immunoSEQ multiplex PCR, while TCRdb's copy carries only in-frame clones and drops some. The data show about 660,000 clones, roughly 90% seen once. A further study also used this sample, focusing on human thymus T cells. From that second work: Healthy Finnish infants undergoing corrective surgery for congenital heart defects were the donors. Corrective cardiac surgery supplied the resected thymus tissue. Among thymic and blood repertoires, usage of V and J genes appeared biased.

The chain links TRBV7-9 to TRBJ2-1; D gene ambiguous. The TCR sequence derives from a boy under two years old with a congenital heart defect. Sample: thymocytes. CDR3 amino acids: CASSLVGSYNEQFF. Written as DNA, the CDR3 is TGTGCCAGCAGCTTAGTTGGTAGCTATAATGAGCAGTTCTTC. The whole variable domain, remainder taken from reference TRBV7-9 and TRBJ2-1, is DTGVSQNPRHKITKRGQNVTFRCDPISEHNRLYWYRQTLGQGPEFLTYFQNEAQLEKSRLLSDRFSAERPKGSFSTLEIQRTEQGDSAMYLCASSLVGSYNEQFFGPGTRLTVL.